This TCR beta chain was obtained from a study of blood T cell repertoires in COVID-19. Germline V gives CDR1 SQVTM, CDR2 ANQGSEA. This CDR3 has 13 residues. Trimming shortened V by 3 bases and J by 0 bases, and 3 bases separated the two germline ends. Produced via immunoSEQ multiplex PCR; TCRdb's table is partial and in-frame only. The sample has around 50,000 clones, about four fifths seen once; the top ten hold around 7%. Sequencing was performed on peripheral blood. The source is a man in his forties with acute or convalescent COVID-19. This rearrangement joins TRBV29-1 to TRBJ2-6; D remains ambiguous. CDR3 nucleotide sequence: TGCAGCGTTGATCTCTCTGGGGCCAACGTCCTGACTTTC. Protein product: CSVDLSGANVLTF.